This T cell receptor (beta chain) was captured by sequencing in a study of T cells expressing NK-cell markers. Study context: Seven sequenced donors out of eight were HCMV-seropositive, one seronegative.

As to this clonotype: Its antigen remains unknown.

CDR1 and CDR2 from the germline V gene are SEHNR and FQNEAQ (reference sequence). The CDR3 runs 16 residues. General study findings and limits: About 1.0-7.0% of CD8+ T cells in more than 5 donors belonged to dominant NKG2C+ clonotypes.

TCR beta libraries carry UMIs added by 5'RACE template switching. TCRdb re-called the 5' RACE reads and gives one entry per CDR3 protein, without DNA. In all, the sample yields around 550,000 distinct CDR3 sequences. This clonotype was sampled from a young man in good health. The sequenced sample was blood T cells: a sorted CD56 or NKG2C T cell subset, CD4+ or CD8+ T cells, or bulk PBMC T cells (not recorded which). V and J are TRBV7-9 and TRBJ1-1; TCRdb's D call, TRBD1, is unchecked because there is no DNA. CDR3 in amino acids: CASSSNKQGENTEAFF.